The 27 T cell receptor beta chains below come from one sample, sequenced in a study of shared clonotypes between healthy human individuals. Data came from immunoSEQ multiplex PCR; TCRdb stores just in-frame clones and leaves some out. The sample has about 2 million clones; less than 95% are singletons. As defined, naive CD8 cells were CD45RO-negative and positively selected for CCR7, with terminally differentiated effector memory CD45RA+ cells excluded. Sequencing was performed on naive CD8+ T cells sorted from blood. These receptor sequences come from a young man in good health.

This clone appeared a few times. The chain links TRBV21-1 to TRBJ2-7; the D segment call TRBD1 is taken from the table without a DNA check. TRBV21-1 constitutes a pseudogene. The CDR3 contains 15 residues. The CDR3 DNA is TGTGCCAGCAGCACCCGAGGGCAGGGGGCCGACGAGCAGTACTTC. Translation: CASSTRGQGADEQYF.

This clone was seen just once. Other DNA sequences in this specimen translate into the identical CDR3. The rearrangement joins TRBV13 to TRBJ2-7; 9 bases align to TRBD2. The junction had 2 bases not matched to a gene; V was cut back by 1 base and J by 4 bases. Germline-derived CDR1 and CDR2 are PRHDT and FYEKMQ (reference sequence). This CDR3 has 14 amino acids. The CDR3 bases are TGTGCCAGCAGCTTAGAAGCGGGAGGATACGAGCAGTACTTC. It specifies CASSLEAGGYEQYF.

This clone was counted only a few times. The V call is TRBV19, the J call TRBJ2-7, with a possible D match to TRBD2 (5 bases). Per the germline V gene, CDR1 is LNHDA and CDR2 is SQIVND (reference sequence). Deletions cut 1 base from V and 5 bases from J, with 12 bases between. The CDR3 contains 14 residues. CDR3 loop: CASSIVSGEHEQYF. For the CDR3, the DNA is TGTGCCAGTAGTATAGTGTCCGGGGAGCACGAGCAGTACTTC.

The rearrangement uses TRBV5-4 and TRBJ2-4; TRBD1 might be the D (5 bases). V was trimmed by 2 bases and J by 1 base, leaving 10 bases between them. Germline CDR1 and CDR2: SGHNT and YYREEE (reference sequence). CDR3 length equals 15 residues. The CDR3 loop reads CASSFEGAAKNIQYF. The DNA for the CDR3 is TGTGCCAGCAGCTTCGAAGGGGCGGCCAAAAACATTCAGTACTTC.

This chain joins TRBV4-3 and TRBJ1-1, with D tentatively TRBD1 (5 bases). The CDR3 is 15 amino acids. The V end lost 4 bases, the J end lost 1 base, and 13 bases lay between the germline ends. In germline, CDR1 is LGHNA, CDR2 YSLEER. The CDR3, as DNA: TGCGCCAGCAGCCCGGGAACAGGAGGGAACACTGAAGCTTTCTTT. Amino acids: CASSPGTGGNTEAFF.

Comments on this clone: Mismatch with germline at one junction end may stem from a read error. V usage is TRBV2 and J usage is TRBJ2-1; no firm D call. The CDR3 length is 14 residues. Germline-derived CDR1 and CDR2 are SNHLY and FYNNEI. The CDR3 DNA follows: TGTGCCAGCAGGGAAGACCCGTCCGGCAATGAGCAGTTCTTC. It translates to CASREDPSGNEQFF.

The chain is built from TRBV11-1 and TRBJ2-3; 7 bases are shared with TRBD1. The CDR3 is 14 residues long. Germline loops: CDR1 SGHAT, CDR2 FQDESV (reference sequence). Germline trimming cut 4 bases from V and 3 bases from J; bases unmatched to any gene: 4. CDR3 region: CASSWDSLTDTQYF. The CDR3 nucleotides read TGTGCCAGCAGCTGGGACAGTTTAACAGATACGCAGTATTTT.

V gene TRBV6-1 combines with J gene TRBJ2-7; D perhaps matches TRBD1 (6 bases). V shed 2 bases and J shed 0 bases, with 11 bases lying between them. Germline CDR1 reads MNHNS; CDR2 reads SASEGT. The CDR3 covers 15 residues. CDR3: CASSEWQDSSYEQYF. The CDR3 region has the DNA TGTGCCAGCAGTGAATGGCAGGACAGCTCCTACGAGCAGTACTTC.

V usage is TRBV30 and J usage is TRBJ1-1; D gene unclear. In germline, CDR1 is GTSNPN, CDR2 SVGIG (reference sequence). CDR3 length: 11 amino acids. Trimming took off 5 bases at V and 0 bases at J, with 4 bases between the two ends. The CDR3 loop reads CAWQMNTEAFF. The CDR3 DNA is TGTGCCTGGCAAATGAACACTGAAGCTTTCTTT.

The chain is built from TRBV28 and TRBJ2-5; TRBD2 is a possible D gene (7 bases). Germline V gene sequence: CDR1 MDHEN, CDR2 SYDVKM. The CDR3 extends over 16 amino acids. The ends were cut back, 5 bases at V and 5 bases at J, with 21 bases in the middle. The CDR3 here is CASSPTSEGVGETQYF. The CDR3 DNA reads as TGTGCCAGCAGTCCTACTAGCGAGGGGGTGGGGGAGACCCAGTACTTC.

The chain recombines TRBV4-1 with TRBJ2-1, with 7 bases aligning to TRBD2. The V and J ends lost 0 bases and 9 bases, in that order; junction bases with no gene match: 8. The CDR3 totals 15 residues. Germline V gives CDR1 MGHRA, CDR2 YSYEKL. The DNA of the CDR3 is TGCGCCAGCAGCCAAGACTGGACTAGGGGTAGTGAGCAGTTCTTC. Residues: CASSQDWTRGSEQFF.

The V gene is TRBV13, the J gene TRBJ2-7; TRBD1 matches at 8 bases. Per the germline V gene, CDR1 is PRHDT and CDR2 is FYEKMQ (reference sequence). Germline trimming cut 5 bases from V and 5 bases from J; bases unmatched to any gene: 11. The CDR3 loop spans 15 amino acids. The CDR3 loop reads CASSDSGTGFHEQYF. The CDR3 nucleotides are TGTGCCAGCAGCGATTCCGGGACAGGTTTCCACGAGCAGTACTTC.

The chain couples TRBV7-9 to TRBJ2-3, with TRBD1 matching 8 bases. The CDR3 contains 12 residues. With V trimmed by 4 bases and J by 6 bases, 0 bases remained unmatched. CDR1 is SEHNR and CDR2 is FQNEAQ in the germline V gene (reference sequence). Here the CDR3 DNA reads TGTGCCAGCAGCTGGACAGGGGATACGCAGTATTTT. Its protein is CASSWTGDTQYF.

This chain uses TRBV4-2 with TRBJ2-3; 10 nucleotides match TRBD2. CDR3 length: 16 amino acids. V was pared by 1 base and J by 1 base, with 2 bases of the junction left unmatched. Per the germline V gene, CDR1 is LGHNA and CDR2 is YNFKEQ. CDR3 region: CASSQVLAGGTDTQYF. DNA for the CDR3: TGTGCCAGCAGCCAAGTGCTAGCGGGAGGCACAGATACGCAGTATTTT.

This clone was found once. The V and J genes are TRBV27 and TRBJ2-7, with D maybe TRBD1 (6 bases). V lost 3 bases and J 1 base, leaving 10 bases between the germline ends. CDR1 and CDR2 from the germline V gene are MNHEY and SMNVEV (reference sequence). The CDR3 is 14 amino acids. CDR3 DNA: TGTGCCAGCAGTTTTTCACAGGGATCCTACGAGCAGTACTTC. Protein product: CASSFSQGSYEQYF.

This chain uses TRBV18 with TRBJ1-1; D gene ambiguous. This CDR3 has 13 amino acids. Trimming removed 1 base at V and 5 bases at J, with 8 bases between. Germline lookup yields CDR1 KGHSH and CDR2 LQKENI. The CDR3 DNA follows: TGTGCCAGCTCACCACTCCTCCCGACTGAAGCTTTCTTT. Encoded protein: CASSPLLPTEAFF.

The chain joins TRBV30 to TRBJ2-3; D call uncertain. The germline V gene encodes CDR1 GTSNPN and CDR2 SVGIG (reference sequence). This CDR3 comprises 12 residues. V gave up 1 base and J gave up 6 bases, with 8 bases separating them. In DNA form, the CDR3 reads TGTGCCTGGAGTGGGCTGGGTGATACGCAGTATTTT. Translation: CAWSGLGDTQYF.

The rearrangement links TRBV7-6 to TRBJ2-3; 9 bases are a match to TRBD1. Germline V gene sequence: CDR1 SGHVS, CDR2 FNYEAQ. The CDR3 loop spans 16 amino acids. The V segment lost 1 base and the J segment 6 bases; nucleotides outside the gene matches: 8. Here the CDR3 DNA reads TGTGCCAGCAGCTTAGGTCCCGGGACAGGGTTGGATACGCAGTATTTT. Its translation is CASSLGPGTGLDTQYF.

This chain connects TRBV11-2 to TRBJ2-4; maybe TRBD1 (7 bases). The germline V gene has CDR1 SGHAT and CDR2 FQNNGV. CDR3 length: 14 amino acids. Trimming removed 5 bases from V and 11 bases from J, with 19 bases in between. The CDR3 loop reads CASSPRLVRGVQYF. The CDR3 region has the DNA TGTGCCAGCAGCCCACGACTCGTCAGGGGGGTTCAGTACTTC.

This chain joins TRBV4-1 and TRBJ1-5; D call uncertain. CDR1 is MGHRA, CDR2 YSYEKL, per germline. V shed 3 bases and J shed 3 bases, with 6 bases lying between them. The length of the CDR3 is 13 residues. For the CDR3, the DNA is TGCGCCAGCAGCCATACAGACAATCAGCCCCAGCATTTT. As protein: CASSHTDNQPQHF.

The V call is TRBV7-9, the J call TRBJ1-1; possible D gene TRBD1, 5 bases. The CDR3 is 12 amino acids. The V and J ends lost 4 bases and 11 bases respectively, with 14 bases between them. The germline V gene has CDR1 SEHNR and CDR2 FQNEAQ (reference sequence). The CDR3 protein is CASSSPGGAAFF. CDR3 DNA: TGTGCCAGCAGCTCTCCGGGCGGGGCGGCTTTCTTT.

A note on this clone: Sequence at one end of the junction differs from germline and may be a read error. The chain has TRBV5-4 and TRBJ2-7; D is perhaps TRBD1 or TRBD2 (5 bases each). Per germline, CDR1 SGHNT and CDR2 YYREEE (reference sequence). The CDR3 sequence is 14 residues long. The CDR3 reads CASSLPGPPYGQYF. The DNA of the CDR3 is TGTGCCAGCAGCTTGCCGGGACCTCCCTACGGGCAGTACTTC.

Notes on this clone: Other DNA sequences within the sample encode an identical CDR3. The chain joins TRBV9 to TRBJ2-7, with 8 bases lining up with TRBD2. The trim removed 3 bases at V and 7 bases at J, leaving 3 bases unmatched. Germline CDR1 reads SGDLS; CDR2 reads YYNGEE. The CDR3 totals 12 residues. CDR3 bases: TGTGCCAGCAGCGGGACTAGCAGGGAGCAGTACTTC. Its protein is CASSGTSREQYF.

This sequence joins TRBV29-1 and TRBJ2-7; no clear D. Trimming shortened V by 0 bases and J by 5 bases, and 8 bases separated the two germline ends. CDR1 and CDR2 (germline): SQVTM, ANQGSEA. The CDR3 contains 12 residues. The CDR3 coding sequence is TGCAGCGTTGAAGATATGGGCGACGAGCAGTACTTC. It is translated as CSVEDMGDEQYF.

This clone came up many times. The gene calls are TRBV5-1 and TRBJ2-7; D gene unclear. Deletions cut 2 bases from V and 0 bases from J, with 9 bases between. The germline V gene encodes CDR1 SGHRS and CDR2 YFSETQ. The CDR3 length is 14 residues. The chain's CDR3 is CASSFNGASYEQYF. As DNA, the CDR3 is TGCGCCAGCAGCTTTAACGGAGCCTCCTACGAGCAGTACTTC.

The rearrangement links TRBV29-1 to TRBJ2-7; D is possibly TRBD1 or TRBD2 (5 bases each). Germline CDR1 and CDR2: SQVTM and ANQGSEA. V lost 4 bases to trimming and J lost 2 bases, with 12 bases between them. This CDR3 spans 13 amino acids. CDR3 amino acids: CSVGNGGPYEQYF. CDR3 DNA: TGCAGCGTTGGGAATGGGGGACCCTACGAGCAGTACTTC.

V gene TRBV5-5 combines with J gene TRBJ2-5; D is unresolved. Germline V gene sequence: CDR1 SGHKS, CDR2 YYEKEE (reference sequence). There are 19 residues in the CDR3. Trimming pared 1 base from V and 2 bases from J, leaving 24 bases between. The CDR3 DNA is TGTGCCAGCAGCTTGTCCGTCATTAGGGTTGCAAAGGGTCAAGAGACCCAGTACTTC. It specifies CASSLSVIRVAKGQETQYF.